This is a list of T cell receptor beta chains from one sample in a study of blood T cells in healthy people across ages. TCRdb ran MiXCR on the 5' RACE reads and lists one entry per CDR3 protein. The data show 800,000 to 1,300,000 distinct CDR3 sequences, under 30% seen once. Separately, the same data were catalogued under a study of T cells of mothers and their children.

Sequencing was carried out using blood. The receptors were gathered from a girl aged 2-10 years in good health. The CDR3 runs from the conserved cysteine through the conserved F or W. A D gene is named only where the DNA matches it firmly. For some rows the clone size is stated as once, few or many, or as a class when expanded; others skip it.

V gene	D gene	clone size	J gene	CDR3 DNA	CDR3 protein
TRBV4-2	.	few	TRBJ2-1	TGTGCCAGCAGCCAAGATTCGAAGACGGGCCAGCAGCAGTTCTTC	CASSQDSKTGQQQFF
TRBV29-1	.	.	TRBJ1-2	TGCAGCGGTCAGGGTCTACGTGGCTACACCTTC	CSGQGLRGYTF
TRBV9	.	.	TRBJ2-1	TGTGCCAGCAGCGGTCGGGACGGACTTATAATGAACAATGAGCAGTTCTTC	CASSGRDGLIMNNEQFF
TRBV6-2/TRBV6-3	.	few	TRBJ1-1	TGTGCCAGCAGTTTGTACGGGGGATGGACTGAAGCTTTCTTT	CASSLYGGWTEAFF
TRBV7-9	TRBD2	few	TRBJ2-7	TGTGCCAGCAGCCATGGCGCGGGGGTTCTATACGAGCAGTACTTC	CASSHGAGVLYEQYF
TRBV20-1	TRBD1	few	TRBJ2-2	TGCAGTGCCAATTTCCGGGACAGGGTGTACACCGGGGAGCTGTTTTTT	CSANFRDRVYTGELFF
TRBV20-1	.	.	TRBJ1-5	TGCAGTGCTACCGGAGGGGTCCGCAATCAGCCCCAGCATTTT	CSATGGVRNQPQHF
TRBV20-1	TRBD2	few	TRBJ2-1	TGCAGTGCTGAGGGGTCCTATTGGGCGGGAGTAGGGAATGAGCAGTTCTTC	CSAEGSYWAGVGNEQFF
TRBV20-1	TRBD1	.	TRBJ2-1	TGCAGTGCCCGGGACAGACAGGCTGGCGATGAGCAGTTCTTC	CSARDRQAGDEQFF
TRBV7-9	.	.	TRBJ1-1	TGTGCCAGCAGCTTAGCGGGCAGCCAGAACACTGAAGCTTTCTTT	CASSLAGSQNTEAFF
TRBV4-1	TRBD1	few	TRBJ1-6	TGCGCCAGCAGCCTATCCGGGACAGGGCTGAATTCACCCCTCCACTTT	CASSLSGTGLNSPLHF
TRBV13	TRBD1	few	TRBJ2-1	TGTGCCAGCAGCGGAGGGACAGGGAGGTCCTACAATGAGCAGTTCTTC	CASSGGTGRSYNEQFF
TRBV15	TRBD1	many	TRBJ2-7	TGTGCCACCAGCGACAGGGTGAGCGACGAGCAGTACTTC	CATSDRVSDEQYF
TRBV20-1	.	.	TRBJ2-1	TGCAGTGCTAGAGATCTCAAAGGACCTGGGGGCAATGAGCAGTTCTTC	CSARDLKGPGGNEQFF
TRBV7-8	TRBD1	few	TRBJ2-5	TGTGCCAGCAGCTTACTGTTTGGACAGGGGGCAGAAGAGACCCAGTACTTC	CASSLLFGQGAEETQYF
TRBV2	.	.	TRBJ2-3	TGTGCCAGCAGTGAATCGCTCGGTCGGCAGGGGAGCACAGATACGCAGTATTTT	CASSESLGRQGSTDTQYF
TRBV12-3/TRBV12-4	.	.	TRBJ2-1	TGTGCCAGCAGTGAACCCAGGTACCTCACACATCGCGATGAGCAGTTCTTC	CASSEPRYLTHRDEQFF
TRBV3-1	.	.	TRBJ1-1	TGTGCCAGCAGCCCGACCATAGGTGAAGCTTTCTTT	CASSPTIGEAFF
TRBV4-1	.	.	TRBJ2-1	TGCGCCAGCAGTCAATTACTTTCACGCGACTACAATGAGCAGTTCTTC	CASSQLLSRDYNEQFF
TRBV3-1	.	few	TRBJ1-4	TGTGCCAGCAGCCCCGGGAGCGGGGCTACTAATGAAAAACTGTTTTTT	CASSPGSGATNEKLFF
TRBV7-2	.	.	TRBJ1-4	TGTGCCAGCAACCTGGGGCCTAATGAAAAACTGTTTTTT	CASNLGPNEKLFF
TRBV10-3	TRBD1	few	TRBJ1-5	TGTGCCATCAATAGCAGGGGGGGAGATCAGCCCCAGCATTTT	CAINSRGGDQPQHF
TRBV6-5	.	few	TRBJ1-1	TGTGCCAGCAGTTACACCACCATCAGGGTAGGAGCTTTCTTT	CASSYTTIRVGAFF